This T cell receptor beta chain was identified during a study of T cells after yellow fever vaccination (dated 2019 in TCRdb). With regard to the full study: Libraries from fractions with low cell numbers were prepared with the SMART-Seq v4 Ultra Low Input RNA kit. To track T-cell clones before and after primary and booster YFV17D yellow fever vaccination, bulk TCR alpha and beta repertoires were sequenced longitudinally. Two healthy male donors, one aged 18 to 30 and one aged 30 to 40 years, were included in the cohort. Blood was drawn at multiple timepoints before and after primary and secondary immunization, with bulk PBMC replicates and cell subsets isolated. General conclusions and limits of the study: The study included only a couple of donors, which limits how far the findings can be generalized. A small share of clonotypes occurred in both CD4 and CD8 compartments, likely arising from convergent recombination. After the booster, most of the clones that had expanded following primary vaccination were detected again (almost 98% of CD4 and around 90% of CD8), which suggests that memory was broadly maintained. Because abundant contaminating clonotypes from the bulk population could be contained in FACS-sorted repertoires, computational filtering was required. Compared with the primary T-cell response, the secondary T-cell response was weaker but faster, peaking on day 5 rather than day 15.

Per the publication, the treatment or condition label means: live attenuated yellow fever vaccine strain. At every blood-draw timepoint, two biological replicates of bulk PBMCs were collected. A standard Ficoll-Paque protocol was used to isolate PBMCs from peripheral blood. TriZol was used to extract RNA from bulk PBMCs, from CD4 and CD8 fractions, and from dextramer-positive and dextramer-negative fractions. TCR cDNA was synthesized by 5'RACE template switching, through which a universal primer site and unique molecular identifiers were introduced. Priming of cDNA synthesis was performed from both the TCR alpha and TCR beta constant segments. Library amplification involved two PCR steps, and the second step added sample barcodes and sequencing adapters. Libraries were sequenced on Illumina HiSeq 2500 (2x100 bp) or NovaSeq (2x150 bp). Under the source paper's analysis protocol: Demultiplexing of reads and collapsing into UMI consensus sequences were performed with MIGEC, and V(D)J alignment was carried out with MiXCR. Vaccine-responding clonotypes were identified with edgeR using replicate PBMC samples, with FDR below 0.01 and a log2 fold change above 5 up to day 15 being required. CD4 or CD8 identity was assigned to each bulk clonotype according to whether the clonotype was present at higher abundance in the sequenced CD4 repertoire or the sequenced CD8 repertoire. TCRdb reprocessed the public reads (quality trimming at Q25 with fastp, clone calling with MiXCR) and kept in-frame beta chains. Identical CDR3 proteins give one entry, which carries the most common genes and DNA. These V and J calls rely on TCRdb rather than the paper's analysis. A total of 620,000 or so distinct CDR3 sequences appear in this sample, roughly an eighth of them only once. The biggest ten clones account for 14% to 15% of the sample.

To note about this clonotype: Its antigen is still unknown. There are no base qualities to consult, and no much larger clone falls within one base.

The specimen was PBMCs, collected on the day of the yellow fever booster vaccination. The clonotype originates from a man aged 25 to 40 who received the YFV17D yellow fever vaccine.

The CDR3 region: CASSWSQGSTYEQYF. In nucleotides, the sequence is TGTGCCAGCTCGTGGTCACAGGGATCCACCTACGAGCAGTACTTC. The V and J segments used are TRBV18 and TRBJ2-7; matching of 6 bases hints at TRBD1 as the D gene. The germline V gene yields KGHSH for CDR1 and LQKENI for CDR2. The CDR3 contains 15 residues, cysteine and phenylalanine counted. Only the CDR3 DNA stays, 45 bases, in frame from base 1. V loses 6 bases, J loses 2 bases, and the germline ends lie 17 bases apart.